The source of this T cell receptor (beta chain) is a study of T cells in Graves' hyperthyroidism and ophthalmopathy. Turning to the study itself: Initial diagnosis, before any treatment, was when peripheral blood was collected.

For ophthalmopathy patients, the Clinical Activity Score was at least 3 and the NOSPECS grade at least 4; duration was under 3 months. Diagnosing involved the use of clinical symptoms, serum thyroxine and TRAb, thyroid ultrasound and orbital computed tomography. This clonotype was detected ten times or more. The antigen remains undetermined. Study conclusions and caveats: Ophthalmopathy stood apart from stable hyperthyroidism in a 13 V-J model.

Researchers took RNA transcripts and amplified the TCR beta CDR3 regions from them. During a first-round RT-PCR of the TCR CDR3, the HTBI primer set was used. Using its own MiXCR run on the multiplex PCR reads, TCRdb lists one record per CDR3 protein. The table includes hundreds of thousands of distinct CDR3 sequences, less than 20% detected once. This CDR3 has 16 amino acids. The germline V gene has CDR1 MDHEN and CDR2 SYDVKM. Trimming took off 5 bases at V and 6 bases at J, with 20 bases between the two ends. Sequenced input: blood. The sequence derives from a woman aged 18-35 years with Graves' ophthalmopathy. The chain combines TRBV28 with TRBJ1-5; D gene uncertain. DNA for the CDR3: TGTGCCAGCAGTCCAAGGCTCGGATGGGGTGGTCAGCCCCAGCATTTT. Amino acid sequence: CASSPRLGWGGQPQHF.